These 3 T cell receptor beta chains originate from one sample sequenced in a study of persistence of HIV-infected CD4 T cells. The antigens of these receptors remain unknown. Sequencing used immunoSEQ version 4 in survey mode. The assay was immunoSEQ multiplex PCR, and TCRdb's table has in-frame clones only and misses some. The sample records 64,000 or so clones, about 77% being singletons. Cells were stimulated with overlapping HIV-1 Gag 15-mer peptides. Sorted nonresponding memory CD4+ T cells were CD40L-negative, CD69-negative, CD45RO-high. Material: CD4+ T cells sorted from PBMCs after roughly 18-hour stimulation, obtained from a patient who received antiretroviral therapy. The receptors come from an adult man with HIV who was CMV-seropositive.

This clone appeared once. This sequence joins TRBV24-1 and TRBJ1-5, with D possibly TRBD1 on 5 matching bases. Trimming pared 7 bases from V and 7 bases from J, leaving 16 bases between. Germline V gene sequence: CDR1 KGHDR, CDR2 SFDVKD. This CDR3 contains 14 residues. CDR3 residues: CATSSSGREQPQHF. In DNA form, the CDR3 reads TGTGCCACCAGCTCTTCAGGGCGGGAACAGCCCCAGCATTTT.

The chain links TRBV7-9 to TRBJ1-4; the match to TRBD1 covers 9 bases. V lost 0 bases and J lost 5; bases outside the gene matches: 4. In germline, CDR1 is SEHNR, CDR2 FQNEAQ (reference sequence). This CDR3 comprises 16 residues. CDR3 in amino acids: CASSLAVGQGNEKLFF. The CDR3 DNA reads TGTGCCAGCAGCTTAGCCGTTGGACAGGGGAATGAAAAACTGTTTTTT.

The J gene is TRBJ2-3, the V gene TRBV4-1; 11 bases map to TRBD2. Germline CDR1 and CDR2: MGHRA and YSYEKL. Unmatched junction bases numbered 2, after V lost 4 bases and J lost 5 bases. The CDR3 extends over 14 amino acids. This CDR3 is CASSLGTSGDTQYF. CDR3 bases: TGCGCCAGCAGCCTCGGGACTAGCGGAGATACGCAGTATTTT.